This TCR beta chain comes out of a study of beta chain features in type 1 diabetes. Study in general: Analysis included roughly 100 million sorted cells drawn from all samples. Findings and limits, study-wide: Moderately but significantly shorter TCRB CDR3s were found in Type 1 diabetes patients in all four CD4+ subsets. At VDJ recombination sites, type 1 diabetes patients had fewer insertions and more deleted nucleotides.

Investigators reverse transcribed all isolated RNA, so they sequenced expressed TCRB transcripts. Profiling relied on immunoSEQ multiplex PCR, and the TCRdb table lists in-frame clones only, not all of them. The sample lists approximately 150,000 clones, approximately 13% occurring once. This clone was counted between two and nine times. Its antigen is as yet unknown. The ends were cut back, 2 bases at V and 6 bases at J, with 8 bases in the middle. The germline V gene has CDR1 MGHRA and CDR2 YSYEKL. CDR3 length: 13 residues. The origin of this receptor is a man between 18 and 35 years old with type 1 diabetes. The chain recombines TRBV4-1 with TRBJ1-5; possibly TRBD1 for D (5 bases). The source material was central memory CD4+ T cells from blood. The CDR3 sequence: CASSQLQGQPQHF. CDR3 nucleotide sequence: TGCGCCAGCAGCCAACTTCAGGGTCAGCCCCAGCATTTT.